Listed here are 10 T cell receptor beta chains from one sample, sequenced in a study of cytomegalovirus exposure and HLA in healthy donors. Measured with immunoSEQ multiplex PCR; TCRdb has only the in-frame clones, and not every one. The repertoire holds 50,000 to 70,000 clones, with 85% to 95% as singletons. The sample taken for sequencing was PBMCs. The origin of the receptors is a woman younger than 35 in good health and CMV-seropositive.

This clone has a single count. V is TRBV19 and J is TRBJ2-3; 10 bases fit TRBD2. The V gene end was trimmed by 4 bases and the J gene end by 4 bases; junction bases not matched to a gene: 5. Germline-derived CDR1 and CDR2 are LNHDA and SQIVND (reference sequence). The CDR3 runs 15 residues. CDR3 loop: CASSNLAGVADTQYF. The CDR3 region has the DNA TGTGCCAGTAGTAACCTAGCGGGAGTCGCAGATACGCAGTATTTT.

The chain joins TRBV19 to TRBJ1-3; D gene uncertain. Trimming took 3 bases from V and 0 from J, leaving 12 bases between them. This CDR3 has 16 amino acids. The germline V gene has CDR1 LNHDA and CDR2 SQIVND (reference sequence). Here the CDR3 DNA reads TGTGCCAGTAGTATGAGAGGAACGAGCTCTGGAAACACCATATATTTT. This codes for CASSMRGTSSGNTIYF.

This clone appeared once. The chain combines TRBV7-2 with TRBJ2-7; 8 bases are shared with TRBD1. The CDR3 is made up of 16 amino acids. Per the germline V gene, CDR1 is SGHTA and CDR2 is FQGNSA. Trimming cost V 3 bases and J 6 bases; bases outside gene matches: 13. CDR3 region: CASSFFRTGIGGEQYF. The CDR3 DNA is TGTGCCAGCAGCTTTTTTAGGACAGGGATTGGTGGCGAGCAGTACTTC.

The V call is TRBV21-1, the J call TRBJ1-2; TRBD1, the table's D call, was not compared with the DNA. TRBV21-1 is a recognized pseudogene. This CDR3 spans 16 amino acids. CDR3 in amino acids: CASSKGSGQEPYGYTF. CDR3 in DNA: TGTGCCAGCAGCAAAGGTTCGGGACAGGAGCCTTATGGCTACACCTTC.

In DNA, the CDR3 is TGCGCCAGCAGCTTTGGCCCAGGAGCGGGGGGCGCTTACGAGCAGTACTTC. Its translation: CASSFGPGAGGAYEQYF. The gene calls are TRBV5-1 and TRBJ2-7, with TRBD2 identical over 9 bases. This CDR3 contains 17 residues. Trimming cost V 2 bases and J 4 bases; bases outside gene matches: 13. Germline lookup yields CDR1 SGHRS and CDR2 YFSETQ.

V and J are TRBV9 and TRBJ1-4; D is unclear. The CDR3 runs 15 residues. The V end lost 0 bases, the J end lost 4 bases, and 10 bases lay between the germline ends. The germline gives CDR1 SGDLS, CDR2 YYNGEE. The DNA for the CDR3 is TGTGCCAGCAGCGTAGGCGGCGGAAATAATGAAAAACTGTTTTTT. Amino acids: CASSVGGGNNEKLFF.

V gene TRBV12-1 combines with J gene TRBJ2-1; TRBD1 was called by the table and not checked on the DNA. TRBV12-1 is tagged as a pseudogene. The CDR3 loop spans 16 amino acids. CDR3 coding DNA: TGTGCCAGCAGCTCATACAGGGGGCGCCTCCTCCATGAGCAGTTCTTC. The encoded protein is CASSSYRGRLLHEQFF.

This rearrangement joins TRBV11-1 to TRBJ1-3; no clear D. Germline lookup yields CDR1 SGHAT and CDR2 FQDESV (reference sequence). Trimming took off 4 bases at V and 8 bases at J, with 12 bases between the two ends. This CDR3 is 13 amino acids long. The CDR3 protein is CASSYLSRDTIYF. For the CDR3, the DNA is TGTGCCAGCAGCTACCTATCGCGGGACACCATATATTTT.

V is TRBV27 and J is TRBJ1-1, with D hard to call. The ends were cut back, 5 bases at V and 5 bases at J, with 15 bases in the middle. CDR1 and CDR2 (germline): MNHEY, SMNVEV (reference sequence). This CDR3 comprises 14 residues. CDR3 DNA sequence: TGTGCCAGCAGTGACCCGGGGAAGTATACTGAAGCTTTCTTT. Amino acid sequence: CASSDPGKYTEAFF.

This chain joins TRBV30 and TRBJ2-2, with D possibly being TRBD1 (5 bases). Germline CDR1 GTSNPN, CDR2 SVGIG (reference sequence). Deletions cut 4 bases from V and 4 bases from J, with 16 bases between. This CDR3 is built from 15 residues. CDR3 region: CAWNRQGGRTGELFF. CDR3 DNA sequence: TGTGCCTGGAATCGGCAGGGCGGCCGCACCGGGGAGCTGTTTTTT.